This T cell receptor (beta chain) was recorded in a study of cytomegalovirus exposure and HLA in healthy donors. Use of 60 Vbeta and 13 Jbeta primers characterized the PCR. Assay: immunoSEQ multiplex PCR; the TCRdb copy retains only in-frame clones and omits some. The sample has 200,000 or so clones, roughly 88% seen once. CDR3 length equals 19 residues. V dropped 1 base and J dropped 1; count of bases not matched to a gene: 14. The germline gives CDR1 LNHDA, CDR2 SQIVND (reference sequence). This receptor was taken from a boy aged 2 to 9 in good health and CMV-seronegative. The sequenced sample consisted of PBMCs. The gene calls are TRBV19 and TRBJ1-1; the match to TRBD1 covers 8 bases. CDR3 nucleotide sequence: TGTGCCAGTAGTATAGGATCCCGACAGGGGCGGCCCGAGAACACTGAAGCTTTCTTT. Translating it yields CASSIGSRQGRPENTEAFF.